These 24 T cell receptor beta chains share one sample of origin, sequenced in a study of molecular identifiers for immune sequencing clone quantification. TCRdb passed the PCR reads through MiXCR, listing each CDR3 protein once. This table has about 36,000 distinct CDR3 sequences, about 18% appearing once. Sequenced sample: naive CD8+ T cells from blood, with Jurkat cell RNA spiked in. Documented subset: FACS-sorted CD8+CD4-CCR7+CD45RA+ naive T cells. These receptors all come from a human donor in good health. Some libraries in this study had Jurkat cell RNA spiked in.

Of note for this clonotype: A much bigger clone sits one base away, suggesting this may be a read error. This is likely a read error, given that the CDR3 carries no conserved phenylalanine or tryptophan at its end. V gene TRBV4-3 combines with J gene TRBJ2-1; the D is unclear. The CDR3 consists of 15 residues. The V and J ends lost 0 bases and 1 base respectively, with 7 bases between them. CDR1 and CDR2 (germline): LGHNA, YSLEER. The chain's CDR3 is CASSQDQASYNEQFL. CDR3 nucleotide sequence: TGCGCCAGCAGCCAAGACCAAGCGTCCTACAATGAGCAGTTCCTC.

This clonotype has at least ten counts. V and J are TRBV4-1 and TRBJ2-1; 13 bases agree with TRBD2. This CDR3 has 16 amino acids. Germline CDR1 MGHRA, CDR2 YSYEKL. V lost 4 bases to trimming and J lost 4 bases; unmatched junction nucleotides: 4. The CDR3 reads CASSPGLAGPYNEQFF. As DNA, the CDR3 is TGCGCCAGCAGCCCGGGACTAGCGGGACCGTACAATGAGCAGTTCTTC.

This clonotype was picked up one time. Since no conserved phenylalanine or tryptophan closes the CDR3, a read error is the likely cause. This chain connects TRBV12-3 or TRBV12-4 to TRBJ2-1; 7 bases match TRBD2. The CDR3 totals 16 residues. The junction had 8 bases not matched to a gene; V was cut back by 6 bases and J by 0 bases. The CDR3 is CASRPPRGSSYNEQFL. The CDR3 DNA reads TGTGCCAGCAGGCCGCCGCGGGGGAGCTCCTACAATGAGCAGTTCCTC.

In its sample, this clonotype was seen many times. The chain carries TRBV27 and TRBJ2-2; D unresolved. V dropped 2 bases and J dropped 3 bases, with 7 bases sitting between them. Germline V lookup: CDR1 MNHEY, CDR2 SMNVEV (reference sequence). The CDR3 extends over 14 amino acids. DNA of the CDR3: TGTGCCAGCAGTTTAAAACTGCACACCGGGGAGCTGTTTTTT. Translated, it gives CASSLKLHTGELFF.

This clonotype appeared a few times. This may be a read error: a much more frequent sequence differs by one nucleotide. This chain links TRBV6-6 with TRBJ2-2; TRBD2 might be the D (7 bases). V lost 4 bases, J lost 3 bases, and 18 bases lay in between. Germline CDR1 reads MNHNY; CDR2 reads SVGAGI (reference sequence). This CDR3 has 17 amino acids. The CDR3 coding sequence is TGTGCCAGCAGTTTAGGGGGAGCGGGGATGGACACCGGGGAGCTGTTTTTT. This codes for CASSLGGAGMDTGELFF.

This clonotype was seen ten or more times. This chain links TRBV28 with TRBJ1-1; D might be TRBD1 (6 bases). Trimming shortened V by 6 bases and J by 0 bases, and 20 bases separated the two germline ends. CDR1 is MDHEN and CDR2 is SYDVKM in the germline V gene. The length of the CDR3 is 17 residues. The chain's CDR3 is CASREGAGATLNTEAFF. CDR3 bases: TGTGCCAGCAGAGAAGGGGCAGGGGCAACGTTGAACACTGAAGCTTTCTTT. The full variable domain, with the rest looked up from reference TRBV28 and TRBJ1-1, is DVKVTQSSRYLVKRTGEKVFLECVQDMDHENMFWYRQDPGLGLRLIYFSYDVKMKEKGDIPEGYSVSREKKERFSLILESASTNQTSMYLCASREGAGATLNTEAFFGQGTRLTVV.

This clonotype showed up many times. The chain has TRBV14 and TRBJ2-5; D remains ambiguous. Per the germline V gene, CDR1 is SGHDN and CDR2 is FVKESK. With 0 bases removed from V and 2 bases from J, the gap between germline ends came to 7 bases. The CDR3 spans 14 residues. CDR3 sequence (DNA): TGTGCCAGCAGCCAAGAGTTCGGGCAAGAGACCCAGTACTTC. Amino acids: CASSQEFGQETQYF.

This clonotype was seen ten or more times. This rearrangement joins TRBV15 to TRBJ2-7, with unresolved D. There are 13 residues in the CDR3. CDR1 and CDR2 from the germline V gene are LNHNV and YYDKDF (reference sequence). Between the trimmed V and J ends, which lost 6 bases and 3 bases, there was a span of 12 bases. CDR3 amino acids: CATRDPQDYEQYF. The CDR3 DNA is TGTGCCACCAGAGATCCCCAGGACTACGAGCAGTACTTC.

The table lists this clonotype with many counts. V and J are TRBV30 and TRBJ1-1, with D unclear. V was pared by 3 bases and J by 1 base, with 9 bases between. Germline V gives CDR1 GTSNPN, CDR2 SVGIG (reference sequence). The CDR3 sequence is 13 residues long. The DNA of the CDR3 is TGTGCCTGGAGGAGACATCCGAACACTGAAGCTTTCTTT. Translating it yields CAWRRHPNTEAFF.

This clonotype was seen only a few times. The V gene is TRBV27, the J gene TRBJ1-6, with D hard to call. The germline V gene encodes CDR1 MNHEY and CDR2 SMNVEV (reference sequence). Between the trimmed V and J ends, which lost 5 bases and 9 bases, there was a span of 11 bases. CDR3 length equals 13 residues. CDR3 in amino acids: CASSIQSRSPLHF. CDR3 coding DNA: TGTGCCAGCAGTATCCAGTCCCGTTCACCCCTCCACTTT.

The V call is TRBV28, the J call TRBJ2-6; no reliable D call. The length of the CDR3 is 17 residues. Trimming took off 3 bases at V and 0 bases at J, with 12 bases between the two ends. CDR1 and CDR2 (germline): MDHEN, SYDVKM. The DNA of the CDR3 is TGTGCCAGCAGTTTCCCAGCGACGGTCTCTGGGGCCAACGTCCTGACTTTC. Translating gives CASSFPATVSGANVLTF.

On this clonotype: A read error may explain this, as a much larger clone is one base away. The chain has TRBV12-3 or TRBV12-4 and TRBJ1-2; TRBD1 agrees at 7 bases. CDR3 size: 15 residues. After removal of 6 bases from V and 4 bases from J, the junction contained 11 bases not matched to a gene. The CDR3: CASREQGFPLYGYTF. The CDR3 coding sequence is TGTGCCAGCAGGGAACAGGGGTTTCCCCTCTATGGCTACACCTTC.

For this clonotype: A much larger clone differs from this one at a single base, so this may be a read error. This CDR3 fails to terminate in the conserved phenylalanine or tryptophan, so it likely reflects a read error. The limits of the CDR3 on the DNA are not certain, so only TCRdb's listed CDR3 is given. The chain carries TRBV23-1 and TRBJ2-4. TRBV23-1 is labeled an ORF, and its function is uncertain. With termini counted, the CDR3 has 10 amino acids. This CDR3 is CASSLRVPYS.

This clonotype was seen at least ten times. The chain links TRBV6-6 to TRBJ2-3; 9 bases align to TRBD2. CDR3 size: 16 residues. Germline CDR1 is MNHNY and CDR2 is SVGAGI (reference sequence). Trimming at V came to 6 bases and at J to 1 base, leaving 8 bases not matched to a gene. Here the CDR3 reads CASRSRLAEGTDTQYF. CDR3 DNA: TGTGCCAGCAGATCCCGACTAGCGGAGGGCACAGATACGCAGTATTTT.

This clonotype was recorded many times. The genes are TRBV30 and TRBJ2-5; D remains unclear. Germline V gives CDR1 GTSNPN, CDR2 SVGIG (reference sequence). Trimming left V 0 bases short and J 2 bases short, with 7 bases between. The CDR3 totals 13 residues. The CDR3 DNA sequence: TGTGCCTGGAGTGTGACCGGGCAAGAGACCCAGTACTTC. Protein sequence: CAWSVTGQETQYF.

Notes on this clonotype: A much larger clone lies one base from this, so it may be a read error. The chain links TRBV7-6 to TRBJ1-1; D is undetermined. CDR1 is SGHVS and CDR2 is FNYEAQ in the germline V gene. The CDR3 runs to 15 residues. V lost 5 bases and J 2 bases, leaving 15 bases between the germline ends. The DNA for the CDR3 is TGTGCCAGCAGCCGAGGATTGCGATATAACACTGAAGCTTTCTTT. Translated: CASSRGLRYNTEAFF. Looking up the rest from reference TRBV7-6 and TRBJ1-1 gives the full variable domain: GAGVSQSPRYKVTKRGQDVALRCDPISGHVSLYWYRQALGQGPEFLTYFNYEAQQDKSGLPNDRFSAERPEGSISTLTIQRTEQRDSAMYRCASSRGLRYNTEAFFGQGTRLTVV.

This clonotype was detected ten times or more. The rearrangement links TRBV2 to TRBJ1-5, with no clear D. The CDR3 covers 15 residues. CDR1 is SNHLY, CDR2 FYNNEI, per germline. Trimming removed 3 bases at V and 2 bases at J, with 11 bases between. The CDR3 coding sequence is TGTGCCAGCAGTGAGAGTGGGTACGGCAATCAGCCCCAGCATTTT. It is translated as CASSESGYGNQPQHF. The variable domain in full, completed from reference TRBV2 and TRBJ1-5, reads EPEVTQTPSHQVTQMGQEVILRCVPISNHLYFYWYRQILGQKVEFLVSFYNNEISEKSEIFDDQFSVERPDGSNFTLKIRSTKLEDSAMYFCASSESGYGNQPQHFGDGTRLSIL.

Within the sample, this clonotype is medium-sized. The chain joins TRBV4-1 to TRBJ2-5; D remains ambiguous. This CDR3 has 12 residues. Trimming took off 0 bases at V and 6 bases at J, with 5 bases between the two ends. Germline values: CDR1 MGHRA, CDR2 YSYEKL. The CDR3 loop is CASSQDRKTQYF. CDR3 sequence (DNA): TGCGCCAGCAGCCAAGATCGAAAGACCCAGTACTTC.

This clonotype has a count of ten or more. The rearrangement uses TRBV7-2 and TRBJ1-5; D is ambiguous. Per the germline V gene, CDR1 is SGHTA and CDR2 is FQGNSA. The CDR3 spans 12 residues. The germline V and J ends were trimmed by 8 bases and 9 bases, with 14 bases remaining between them. CDR3 loop: CASQTWDGPQHF. For the CDR3, the DNA is TGTGCCAGCCAGACCTGGGATGGGCCCCAGCATTTT.

This clonotype was seen a handful of times. The V and J genes are TRBV29-1 and TRBJ1-1, with D uncertain. Deletions cut 8 bases from V and 0 bases from J, with 7 bases between. CDR1 is SQVTM, CDR2 ANQGSEA, per germline. This CDR3 spans 11 amino acids. The CDR3 coding sequence is TGCAGCCCGATGGTGAACACTGAAGCTTTCTTT. Protein product: CSPMVNTEAFF.

This clonotype was detected many times. V gene TRBV9 combines with J gene TRBJ2-2; D might be TRBD1 (5 bases). Germline lookup yields CDR1 SGDLS and CDR2 YYNGEE. The CDR3 runs 14 residues. V dropped 4 bases and J dropped 5 bases, with 12 bases sitting between them. CDR3 DNA: TGTGCCAGCAGCTTTGACAGCGAAACCGGGGAGCTGTTTTTT. Protein product: CASSFDSETGELFF.

This clonotype was observed at least ten times. The chain has TRBV29-1 and TRBJ2-3; 10 nucleotides match TRBD2. V lost 4 bases and J lost 2; bases outside the gene matches: 6. CDR1 and CDR2 from the germline V gene are SQVTM and ANQGSEA. This CDR3 is built from 15 residues. CDR3 residues: CSVGLAGDHTDTQYF. The CDR3 DNA sequence: TGCAGCGTTGGCCTAGCGGGAGATCACACAGATACGCAGTATTTT.

Comments on this clonotype: Given a much more abundant clone one base away, this may be a read error. V usage is TRBV20-1 and J usage is TRBJ2-1; 11 bases are a match to TRBD1. This CDR3 region has 15 residues. V gave up 0 bases and J gave up 9 bases; unmatched junction bases: 7. Germline CDR1 reads DFQATT; CDR2 reads SNEGSKA (reference sequence). The CDR3: CSAREDRGLIGEQFF. Here the CDR3 DNA reads TGCAGTGCTAGAGAGGACAGGGGGCTCATCGGTGAGCAGTTCTTC.

To note about this clonotype: A read error is possible here, since a much larger clone lies one base away. The chain employs TRBV3-1 and TRBJ2-5; TRBD1 agrees at 7 bases. Germline V gives CDR1 LGHDT, CDR2 YNNKEL (reference sequence). The CDR3 extends over 14 amino acids. CDR3 region: CASSSRQGQETQCF. In nucleotides, the CDR3 is TGTGCCAGCAGCAGCCGACAGGGCCAAGAGACCCAGTGCTTC.